Presented here are 14 T cell receptor beta chains from one specimen sequenced in a study of response to subunit inactivated influenza vaccine. TCRdb re-called the RT-PCR reads with MiXCR, one entry per CDR3 protein. Among over 750,000 distinct CDR3 sequences, 20% to 25% were seen once, and the ten largest hold about 9.4%. The sample was PBMCs from blood, taken 5 to 6 days after vaccination. These receptors all come from a man aged 50 to 59 who received an inactivated influenza vaccine.

V is TRBV7-8 and J is TRBJ1-6; D is perhaps TRBD1 (6 bases). Germline V gives CDR1 SGHVS, CDR2 FQNEAQ. With 2 bases removed from V and 7 bases from J, the gap between germline ends came to 15 bases. This CDR3 contains 16 residues. CDR3 in amino acids: CASSLIPTGLNSPLHF. DNA for the CDR3: TGTGCCAGCAGCTTAATCCCAACAGGGCTGAATTCACCCCTCCACTTT. Complete variable domain (other parts from reference TRBV7-8 and TRBJ1-6): GAGVSQSPRYKVAKRGQDVALRCDPISGHVSLFWYQQALGQGPEFLTYFQNEAQLDKSGLPSDRFFAERPEGSVSTLKIQRTQQEDSAVYLCASSLIPTGLNSPLHFGNGTRLTVT.

The genes are TRBV7-2 and TRBJ2-5, with D hard to call. V lost 5 bases and J 1 base, leaving 11 bases between the germline ends. The CDR3 sequence is 14 residues long. CDR1 SGHTA and CDR2 FQGNSA come from the germline V gene. In nucleotides, the CDR3 is TGTGCCAGCAGCGCGCTCCCGGTCCAAGAGACCCAGTACTTC. Translated, it gives CASSALPVQETQYF.

The V gene is TRBV7-2, the J gene TRBJ1-2; 7 nucleotides match TRBD1. The CDR3 covers 14 residues. Trimming took 7 bases from V and 8 from J; bases not matched to a gene: 13. CDR1 and CDR2 (germline): SGHTA, FQGNSA. This CDR3 is CASIPTGRPGGYTF. CDR3 bases: TGTGCCAGCATCCCGACAGGGAGGCCAGGCGGCTACACCTTC. The entire variable domain, with the rest obtained from reference TRBV7-2 and TRBJ1-2, is as follows: GAGVSQSPSNKVTEKGKDVELRCDPISGHTALYWYRQSLGQGLEFLIYFQGNSAPDKSGLPSDRFSAERTGGSVSTLTIQRTQQEDSAVYLCASIPTGRPGGYTFGSGTRLTVV.

The sample holds a few counts of this clonotype. The chain carries TRBV9 and TRBJ2-7, with D possibly called TRBD1 or TRBD2 (5 bases each). Germline assignment: CDR1 SGDLS and CDR2 YYNGEE. This CDR3 is 14 amino acids long. Trimming removed 3 bases from V and 6 bases from J, with 16 bases in between. The CDR3 DNA follows: TGTGCCAGCAGCGCCGTGGCCCCAGGGAGCGAGCAGTACTTC. This gives the protein CASSAVAPGSEQYF.

The rearrangement uses TRBV5-6 and TRBJ2-5, with 9 bases fitting TRBD1. The V segment lost 4 bases and the J segment 1 base; nucleotides outside the gene matches: 11. CDR3 size: 17 residues. Germline V gives CDR1 SGHDT, CDR2 YYEEEE. DNA for the CDR3: TGTGCCAGCAGCGGGGGACAGGGCCTCGTGGGCCAAGAGACCCAGTACTTC. Protein sequence: CASSGGQGLVGQETQYF.

This clonotype appeared many times. V and J are TRBV29-1 and TRBJ2-1; the D is unclear. V was shortened by 3 bases and J by 3 bases, with 9 bases between the two germline ends. Germline V lookup: CDR1 SQVTM, CDR2 ANQGSEA. The CDR3 loop spans 13 amino acids. CDR3 sequence: CSVDFGNYNEQFF. The CDR3 DNA reads TGCAGCGTTGATTTTGGGAACTACAATGAGCAGTTCTTC.

This clonotype was seen a handful of times. The chain links TRBV11-2 to TRBJ1-6, with D unresolved. Per the germline V gene, CDR1 is SGHAT and CDR2 is FQNNGV. The CDR3 has 17 residues. Trimming took off 4 bases at V and 7 bases at J, with 20 bases between the two ends. The CDR3 reads CASSSIATRDRNSPLHF. The DNA of the CDR3 is TGTGCCAGCAGCTCAATCGCCACAAGGGATAGGAATTCACCCCTCCACTTT. Filled out from reference TRBV11-2 and TRBJ1-6, the complete variable domain reads EAGVAQSPRYKIIEKRQSVAFWCNPISGHATLYWYQQILGQGPKLLIQFQNNGVVDDSQLPKDRFSAERLKGVDSTLKIQPAKLEDSAVYLCASSSIATRDRNSPLHFGNGTRLTVT.

V is TRBV7-7 and J is TRBJ2-5; 9 bases agree with TRBD2. The CDR3 extends over 14 amino acids. V lost 8 bases, J lost 4 bases, and 8 bases stayed unmatched. The germline gives CDR1 SSHAT, CDR2 FNYEAQ (reference sequence). The CDR3 region is CASSSGVLGETQYF. The CDR3 nucleotides are TGTGCCAGCTCTAGCGGGGTCTTGGGAGAGACCCAGTACTTC.

The chain uses TRBV12-3 or TRBV12-4 and TRBJ1-1, with a tentative D call TRBD1 (5 bases). The CDR3 totals 15 residues. The V end was cut by 7 bases, the J end by 0 bases, with 15 bases between. The CDR3 DNA sequence: TGTGCCAGCACCTCAGGACAACACATGAACACTGAAGCTTTCTTT. Translated: CASTSGQHMNTEAFF.

V and J are TRBV5-1 and TRBJ1-6; D remains unclear. Per the germline V gene, CDR1 is SGHRS and CDR2 is YFSETQ. The V end was cut by 0 bases, the J end by 6 bases, with 10 bases between. The CDR3 is made up of 15 amino acids. The CDR3 here is CASSLAGIGNSPLHF. DNA for the CDR3: TGCGCCAGCAGCTTGGCCGGTATTGGTAATTCACCCCTCCACTTT. The full variable domain, its missing parts supplied by reference TRBV5-1 and TRBJ1-6, is KAGVTQTPRYLIKTRGQQVTLSCSPISGHRSVSWYQQTPGQGLQFLFEYFSETQRNKGNFPGRFSGRQFSNSRSEMNVSTLELGDSALYLCASSLAGIGNSPLHFGNGTRLTVT.

This clonotype was counted a few times. This chain links TRBV7-2 with TRBJ2-1; perhaps D is TRBD1 or TRBD2 (6 bases each). Trimming left V 0 bases short and J 9 bases short, with 24 bases between. This CDR3 region has 18 residues. CDR1 is SGHTA and CDR2 is FQGNSA in the germline V gene. The CDR3 spells CASSLAHPLGGPIGEQFF. Written as DNA, the CDR3 is TGTGCCAGCAGCTTAGCTCACCCCCTTGGGGGGCCGATCGGTGAGCAGTTCTTC.

V is TRBV9 and J is TRBJ1-2, with TRBD1 as a possible D gene (6 bases). The CDR3 contains 15 residues. Germline V lookup: CDR1 SGDLS, CDR2 YYNGEE. Trimming left V 4 bases short and J 4 bases short, with 17 bases between. The CDR3 sequence is CASSLRGTIRYGYTF. The CDR3 region has the DNA TGTGCCAGCAGCCTCAGGGGCACCATACGCTATGGCTACACCTTC.

This clonotype was observed a handful of times. The genes are TRBV6-1 and TRBJ2-3, with TRBD1 matching 9 bases. The CDR3 has 16 residues. After removal of 4 bases from V and 4 bases from J, the junction contained 9 bases not matched to a gene. Germline V gene sequence: CDR1 MNHNS, CDR2 SASEGT. CDR3 loop: CASSASGTGNADTQYF. CDR3 DNA sequence: TGTGCCAGCAGTGCATCCGGGACAGGGAACGCAGATACGCAGTATTTT.

This clonotype has a handful of counts. V is TRBV5-5 and J is TRBJ2-3; 7 bases fit TRBD2. After removal of 0 bases from V and 5 bases from J, the junction contained 6 bases not matched to a gene. The CDR3 is made up of 15 amino acids. The germline V gene has CDR1 SGHKS and CDR2 YYEKEE (reference sequence). In DNA form, the CDR3 reads TGTGCCAGCAGCTTGGCCGGACTAGTCCAAGATACGCAGTATTTT. This encodes CASSLAGLVQDTQYF.